These T cell receptor beta chains were read from a single sample in a study of T cells after yellow fever vaccination. MiXCR, run by TCRdb on the 5' RACE reads, gives a single entry per CDR3 protein. The sample contains about 630,000 distinct CDR3 sequences, approximately 13% of which appear only once. The input for sequencing was PBMCs, taken on the day of the yellow fever booster vaccination. The receptors originated from a man aged 25-45 years who received the YFV17D yellow fever vaccine. Both conserved end residues are part of each CDR3. D genes are given only for firm matches. The listing skips clone size in some rows; elsewhere it reads once, few, many or a size class.

D | J | V | size | DNA | CDR3
. | TRBJ2-1 | TRBV25-1 | . | TGTGCCAGCAGTGAAGGGACTTTTAGTGAGCAGTTCTTC | CASSEGTFSEQFF
TRBD1 | TRBJ2-1 | TRBV20-1 | many | TGCAGTGCTCGAGGACAGGGGAGCTCCTACAATGAGCAGTTCTTC | CSARGQGSSYNEQFF
TRBD1 | TRBJ2-7 | TRBV5-4 | . | TGTGCCAGCCATTCTGGGGGACAGGGATACGAGCAGTACTTC | CASHSGGQGYEQYF
TRBD2 | TRBJ2-5 | TRBV29-1 | few | TGCAGCGTTGAGGCGGGCCTGCGGGAGGCCCAGTACTTC | CSVEAGLREAQYF
. | TRBJ1-1 | TRBV6-1 | few | TGTGCCAGCAGAGGCGGGGGTCTGAACACTGAAGCTTTCTTT | CASRGGGLNTEAFF
. | TRBJ2-7 | TRBV3-1 | few | TGTGCCAGCAGCCGGAGGGGCACCACCACCGGACCCGAGCAGTACTTC | CASSRRGTTTGPEQYF
. | TRBJ2-7 | TRBV3-1 | . | TGTGCCAGCAGCCAAGACTTGGCAGGGAAGGTTGGGTACGAGCAGTACTTC | CASSQDLAGKVGYEQYF
TRBD2 | TRBJ2-7 | TRBV9 | few | TGTGCCAGCAGCGCCGGGACTAGCCTCGTCCACGAGCAGTACTTC | CASSAGTSLVHEQYF
. | TRBJ1-1 | TRBV11-2 | few | TGTGCCAGCAGCGCCATGCTGAACACTGAAGCTTTCTTT | CASSAMLNTEAFF
. | TRBJ2-7 | TRBV28 | many | TGTGCCAGCAGCCCCCCCGGGACAAACTCCTACGAGCAGTACTTC | CASSPPGTNSYEQYF
. | TRBJ2-5 | TRBV7-2 | few | TGTGCCAGCAGCTTAAACTCGATCCAGGGGACCCAGTACTTC | CASSLNSIQGTQYF
TRBD1 | TRBJ2-5 | TRBV7-8 | . | TGTGCCTCCTACCCAATTTCGGGGGACAGGGAGGAGCAAGAGACCCAGTACTTC | CASYPISGDREEQETQYF
. | TRBJ1-1 | TRBV29-1 | . | TGCAGCGTCACAGACACCCCTGAAGCTTTCTTT | CSVTDTPEAFF
. | TRBJ2-5 | TRBV20-1 | few | TGCAGTGCCGAGACACACCAAGAGACCCAGTACTTC | CSAETHQETQYF
. | TRBJ2-5 | TRBV7-6 | few | TGTGCCAGCAGGGGCATGGTCCAGTCAGAGACCCAGTACTTC | CASRGMVQSETQYF
. | TRBJ2-3 | TRBV11-2 | many | TGTGCCAGCAGCTTACATCGAGGGAGCGGTTCTAGCACAGATACGCAGTATTTT | CASSLHRGSGSSTDTQYF
. | TRBJ2-1 | TRBV12-3/TRBV12-4 | . | TGTGCCAGCAGTCCCCCTCTAGCGAATGAGCAGTTCTTC | CASSPPLANEQFF
. | TRBJ1-1 | TRBV27 | few | TGTGCCAGCCGAGGGCCGTACCAGACCCAGAACACTGAAGCTTTCTTT | CASRGPYQTQNTEAFF
TRBD1 | TRBJ1-5 | TRBV15 | . | TGTGCCACCAGCAGCCAGCAGGGGGTAGGGCAGCCCCAGCATTTT | CATSSQQGVGQPQHF
TRBD2 | TRBJ2-1 | TRBV19 | . | TGTGCCAGTAGTATGGGGGCGGGAGGCTCCTACAATGAGCAGTTCTTC | CASSMGAGGSYNEQFF
. | TRBJ2-3 | TRBV10-3 | . | TGTGCCATCAGTGATACGGGAGGGGGCTCCTCAGATACGCAGTATTTT | CAISDTGGGSSDTQYF
TRBD1 | TRBJ1-1 | TRBV5-5 | . | TGTGCCAGCAGCTTGGGGACAGGGCGCATGAACACTGAAGCTTTCTTT | CASSLGTGRMNTEAFF
. | TRBJ2-3 | TRBV23-1 | . | TGCGCCAGCAGCCAACCTCGGGACGGAACTAGCACAGATACGCAGTATTTT | CASSQPRDGTSTDTQYF
. | TRBJ2-1 | TRBV9 | many | TGTGCCAGCAGCTCCCACTACCGGGACCACCAGAGGAATGAGCAGTTCTTC | CASSSHYRDHQRNEQFF
. | TRBJ1-4 | TRBV30 | . | TGTGCCTGGGGACCAGGGCATAATAATGAAAAACTGTTTTTT | CAWGPGHNNEKLFF
. | TRBJ1-6 | TRBV20-1 | once | TGCAGTGCCACAATCCTAACAGGGAGTAATTCACCCCTCCACTTT | CSATILTGSNSPLHF
TRBD2 | TRBJ2-5 | TRBV7-2 | few | TGTGCCAGCGGCTCAAGTGGGACTAGCGGAGGCGGGGTCTTC | CASGSSGTSGGGVF
. | TRBJ2-6 | TRBV9 | . | TGTGCCAGCAGCGTTTCTCCTGGGGCCAACGTCCTGACTTTC | CASSVSPGANVLTF
. | TRBJ1-5 | TRBV9 | few | TGTGCCAGCAGCGTAGTGGGGTTTCGGAATCAGCCCCAGCATTTT | CASSVVGFRNQPQHF
. | TRBJ2-2 | TRBV15 | many | TGTGCCACCAGCAGAGATTCAGGTTCCGGGGAGCTGTTTTTT | CATSRDSGSGELFF
TRBD1 | TRBJ2-2 | TRBV5-1 | . | TGCGCCAGCAGCGTGGGACAGGGGAGAGGGGAGCTGTTTTTT | CASSVGQGRGELFF
TRBD2 | TRBJ2-7 | TRBV30 | few | TGTGCCTGGAGTGTACTAGCGGGAGCGATAAACGAGCAGTACTTC | CAWSVLAGAINEQYF
. | TRBJ2-5 | TRBV29-1 | few | TGCAGCGTTGAAGATTCAGGGATAGAGACCCAGTACTTC | CSVEDSGIETQYF
. | TRBJ1-5 | TRBV5-1 | . | TGCGCCAGCGGCGCGGGGCAAATTAATCAGCCCCAGCATTTT | CASGAGQINQPQHF
TRBD1 | TRBJ1-4 | TRBV18 | . | TGTGCCAGCTCACCCCGGACAGGGAGCAGTGAAAAACTGTTTTTT | CASSPRTGSSEKLFF
. | TRBJ2-5 | TRBV5-8 | few | TGTGCCAGCAGCTTTGGGGGCGGATTGGAGACCCAGTACTTC | CASSFGGGLETQYF
. | TRBJ2-4 | TRBV5-1 | . | TGCGCCAGCAGCTGGGCGACAGAAGCAAACATTCAGTACTTC | CASSWATEANIQYF
TRBD1 | TRBJ2-5 | TRBV10-3 | few | TGTGCCACCAGACAGGGGAGTGAGACCCAGTACTTC | CATRQGSETQYF
. | TRBJ1-6 | TRBV12-3/TRBV12-4 | few | TGTGCCAGCAGCCCCCCGGGGTTACCCCTCCACTTT | CASSPPGLPLHF
. | TRBJ1-5 | TRBV20-1 | few | TGCAGTGCTAGGTTTGGGATTAATCAGCCCCAGCATTTT | CSARFGINQPQHF
. | TRBJ2-1 | TRBV30 | . | TGTGCCCATGGACTTAGCTCCTACAATGAGCAGTTCTTC | CAHGLSSYNEQFF
. | TRBJ2-2 | TRBV6-5 | many | TGTGCCAGCAGTTACGATCGCAGCACCGGGGAGCTGTTTTTT | CASSYDRSTGELFF
. | TRBJ2-3 | TRBV3-1 | few | TGTGCCAGCAGCCACCCCCCGGGTACGCAGTATTTT | CASSHPPGTQYF
. | TRBJ2-5 | TRBV6-5 | . | TGTGCCAGCAGTTACTCGTGGGGGAAAAAAGAGACCCAGTACTTC | CASSYSWGKKETQYF
TRBD2 | TRBJ2-1 | TRBV2 | . | TGTGCCAGCAGCCTACCTGCGACTAGCCCTGTAGATGAGCAGTTCTTC | CASSLPATSPVDEQFF